One and the same sample provided the 11 T cell receptor beta chains below, sequenced in a study of human T cells and chemical hapten exposure. TCRdb re-called the RACE reads through MiXCR, storing one row per CDR3 protein. The sample holds 75,000 to 100,000 distinct CDR3 sequences; over 7.5% are singletons and the top ten take approximately 2%. Time point defined: patch test 2, 6 weeks after DPC sensitization. This sample's treatment: therapeutic diphenylcyclopropenone sensitization with weekly scalp DPC. The specimen comprised whole blood, sampled in connection with sensitization to the hapten diphenylcyclopropenone (DPC). The receptor set was obtained from a woman aged 40 to 50 with alopecia areata. Some clones in this sample may be carry-over from other donors' samples.

This clonotype was observed many times. The chain carries TRBV3-1 and TRBJ2-3; D is perhaps TRBD1 (6 bases). The CDR3 has 14 amino acids. Germline CDR1 and CDR2: LGHDT and YNNKEL (reference sequence). Trimming removed 2 bases at V and 4 bases at J, with 10 bases between. The CDR3 DNA reads as TGTGCCAGCAGCCAACAAGACAGGCCAGATACGCAGTATTTT. Its protein product is CASSQQDRPDTQYF.

Ten or more counts support this clonotype. The chain joins TRBV28 to TRBJ1-1, with D possibly matching TRBD1 (6 bases). This CDR3 comprises 16 residues. The V gene's germline CDR1 is MDHEN and CDR2 SYDVKM. V lost 5 bases, J lost 2 bases, and 18 bases lay in between. The DNA of the CDR3 is TGTGCCAGCAGTGTCCCAAGGGGGGGAGTAAACACTGAAGCTTTCTTT. Translated: CASSVPRGGVNTEAFF.

There are many counts of this clonotype. The V and J genes are TRBV5-1 and TRBJ2-7; tentative D call: TRBD2 (6 bases). This CDR3 spans 15 amino acids. Trimming left V 0 bases short and J 0 bases short, with 10 bases between. Germline CDR1 SGHRS, CDR2 YFSETQ. CDR3 region: CASSLVLGGSYEQYF. The CDR3 coding sequence is TGCGCCAGCAGCTTGGTACTGGGGGGCTCCTACGAGCAGTACTTC.

This chain uses TRBV6-5 with TRBJ2-1; weak D call: TRBD1 (6 bases). Per the germline V gene, CDR1 is MNHEY and CDR2 is SVGAGI. The CDR3 contains 13 residues. The ends were cut back, 2 bases at V and 6 bases at J, with 8 bases in the middle. The chain's CDR3 is CASSYGTSNEQFF. CDR3 sequence (DNA): TGTGCCAGCAGTTACGGGACAAGCAATGAGCAGTTCTTC.

The V gene is TRBV2, the J gene TRBJ2-3, with 10 bases lining up with TRBD2. V dropped 4 bases and J dropped 3; count of bases not matched to a gene: 7. The CDR3 runs to 16 residues. Per the germline V gene, CDR1 is SNHLY and CDR2 is FYNNEI. The CDR3 reads CASSGRASGRTDTQYF. CDR3 sequence (DNA): TGTGCCAGCAGTGGCCGGGCTAGCGGGAGAACAGATACGCAGTATTTT.

This clonotype was picked up a small number of times. The V gene is TRBV27, the J gene TRBJ2-3; 11 bases map to TRBD2. CDR3 length: 15 residues. After removal of 6 bases from V and 2 bases from J, the junction contained 4 bases not matched to a gene. The V gene's germline CDR1 is MNHEY and CDR2 SMNVEV (reference sequence). In DNA, the CDR3 is TGTGCCAGCAGCTGGGGACTAGCGGACACAGATACGCAGTATTTT. This translates into CASSWGLADTDTQYF.

This clonotype was detected many times. The chain is built from TRBV4-2 and TRBJ1-6, with D maybe TRBD1 (6 bases). The V and J ends lost 0 bases and 9 bases respectively, with 15 bases between them. Germline V gives CDR1 LGHNA, CDR2 YNFKEQ. CDR3 size: 16 residues. CDR3 DNA: TGTGCCAGCAGCCAAGAGCCACAGGACAGTACTTCACCCCTCCACTTT. It codes for CASSQEPQDSTSPLHF.

This sequence joins TRBV20-1 and TRBJ2-3; D not certain. Germline-derived CDR1 and CDR2 are DFQATT and SNEGSKA (reference sequence). Trimming took off 6 bases at V and 7 bases at J, with 17 bases between the two ends. CDR3 length: 13 residues. The CDR3 region has the DNA TGCAGTGCGACGGCCAGGAGTAGTTATACGCAGTATTTT. Encoded protein: CSATARSSYTQYF.

This clonotype was picked up many times. CDR3 sequence (DNA): TGTGCCAGCAGCTTAGGCAGGGTCGGTGGCACAGATACGCAGTATTTT. It yields the protein CASSLGRVGGTDTQYF. V is TRBV7-9 and J is TRBJ2-3; a weak D match, TRBD1 (5 bases). The V gene's germline CDR1 is SEHNR and CDR2 FQNEAQ (reference sequence). Between the trimmed V and J ends, which lost 1 base and 1 base, there was a span of 12 bases. This CDR3 comprises 16 residues.

This clonotype was counted between two and nine times. This chain connects TRBV28 to TRBJ2-5; 8 bases match TRBD1. The CDR3 has 12 residues. The germline CDR1 and CDR2 sequences are MDHEN and SYDVKM. The trim removed 6 bases at V and 7 bases at J, leaving 4 bases unmatched. DNA for the CDR3: TGTGCCAGCAGGACAGGGGAAGGGACCCAGTACTTC. This sequence encodes CASRTGEGTQYF.

This chain connects TRBV29-1 to TRBJ2-7; D is perhaps TRBD1 (5 bases). CDR1 is SQVTM and CDR2 is ANQGSEA in the germline V gene. V lost 0 bases and J 3 bases, leaving 15 bases between the germline ends. This CDR3 is 15 amino acids long. CDR3 in amino acids: CSVEEENRGRYEQYF. In nucleotides, the CDR3 is TGCAGCGTTGAAGAAGAAAATAGGGGCCGCTACGAGCAGTACTTC.